These 30 T cell receptor beta chains came from one sample sequenced in a study of control samples from healthy donors and cancer patients. The repertoire was sequenced with immunoSEQ multiplex PCR; TCRdb's copy has only in-frame clones and lacks some. Among roughly 370,000 clones listed, about nine tenths were seen once. Sequenced sample: PBMCs. These receptors were taken from a man aged 40-55 years with head and neck cancer.

This clone was seen only once. The chain uses TRBV5-1 and TRBJ2-2; D not resolved. V lost 0 bases, J lost 4 bases, and 13 bases lay in between. The CDR3 spans 16 residues. CDR1 is SGHRS and CDR2 is YFSETQ in the germline V gene. CDR3 nucleotide sequence: TGCGCCAGCAGCTTGGACCCCCAACGGCCCACCGGGGAGCTGTTTTTT. As protein: CASSLDPQRPTGELFF.

The V gene is TRBV6-1, the J gene TRBJ1-1, with 8 bases fitting TRBD1. The V gene end was trimmed by 3 bases and the J gene end by 4 bases; junction bases not matched to a gene: 4. CDR1 and CDR2 (germline): MNHNS, SASEGT. The CDR3 contains 14 residues. The CDR3 DNA follows: TGTGCCAGCAGTGAGGACAGGGCCGGCACTGAAGCTTTCTTT. Translating it yields CASSEDRAGTEAFF.

The chain recombines TRBV10-3 with TRBJ1-4; D possibly corresponds to TRBD1 (6 bases). Looked up from germline, CDR1 is ENHRY and CDR2 is SYGVKD. This CDR3 contains 15 residues. Trimming cost V 6 bases and J 5 bases, with 16 bases left between them. CDR3 region: CAISGTGQSNEKLFF. CDR3 bases: TGTGCCATCAGCGGCACCGGACAGTCCAATGAAAAACTGTTTTTT.

This chain links TRBV5-1 with TRBJ1-1, with D hard to call. Per the germline V gene, CDR1 is SGHRS and CDR2 is YFSETQ. CDR3 size: 11 residues. The germline V and J ends were trimmed by 1 base and 4 bases, with 2 bases remaining between them. The CDR3 here is CASSLSTEAFF. CDR3 coding DNA: TGCGCCAGCAGCTTGAGCACTGAAGCTTTCTTT.

The chain combines TRBV11-1 with TRBJ2-1; 8 bases are shared with TRBD1. Germline V lookup: CDR1 SGHAT, CDR2 FQDESV (reference sequence). The CDR3 sequence is 16 residues long. V lost 3 bases to trimming and J lost 1 base; unmatched junction nucleotides: 5. In DNA, the CDR3 is TGTGCCAGCAGCTTCTCCAGGGGGCCGTCCTACAATGAGCAGTTCTTC. Amino acids: CASSFSRGPSYNEQFF.

The V call is TRBV28, the J call TRBJ2-5; no reliable D call. This CDR3 spans 11 amino acids. Germline values: CDR1 MDHEN, CDR2 SYDVKM. Trimming shortened V by 7 bases and J by 3 bases, and 6 bases separated the two germline ends. This CDR3 is CASTQKETQYF. CDR3 DNA sequence: TGTGCCAGCACCCAAAAAGAGACCCAGTACTTC.

The gene calls are TRBV2 and TRBJ2-7; D is undetermined. Germline CDR1 is SNHLY and CDR2 is FYNNEI. V lost 7 bases, J lost 2 bases, and 12 bases lay in between. This CDR3 region has 13 residues. The CDR3 nucleotides read TGTGCCAGCATGCGTTCCCCCGCCTACGAGCAGTACTTC. It encodes CASMRSPAYEQYF.

This clone was detected only once. CDR3 in DNA: TGTGCCAGCAGCTTATGGACAGCCACAGATACGCAGTATTTT. It specifies CASSLWTATDTQYF. J is TRBJ2-3 and V is TRBV7-9; tentatively, D is TRBD1 (6 bases). CDR1 is SEHNR and CDR2 is FQNEAQ in the germline V gene (reference sequence). V dropped 2 bases and J dropped 2 bases, with 8 bases sitting between them. The CDR3 has 14 residues. Complete variable domain (other parts from reference TRBV7-9 and TRBJ2-3): DTGVSQNPRHKITKRGQNVTFRCDPISEHNRLYWYRQTLGQGPEFLTYFQNEAQLEKSRLLSDRFSAERPKGSFSTLEIQRTEQGDSAMYLCASSLWTATDTQYFGPGTRLTVL.

The chain links TRBV5-6 to TRBJ1-1, with 8 nucleotides matching TRBD1. V shed 0 bases and J 8 bases; nucleotides not matched to a gene: 9. Germline V gene data show CDR1 as SGHDT and CDR2 as YYEEEE. CDR3 length: 15 residues. CDR3: CASSLAAGGLGEAFF. CDR3 DNA sequence: TGTGCCAGCAGCTTGGCGGCAGGGGGCCTCGGGGAAGCTTTCTTT.

The table lists this clone with a count of one. V is TRBV4-3 and J is TRBJ1-4; the D is unclear. CDR3 size: 14 residues. Germline CDR1 and CDR2: LGHNA and YSLEER. Trimming pared 1 base from V and 0 bases from J, leaving 3 bases between. In DNA form, the CDR3 reads TGCGCCAGCAGCCAAGGTGCAACTAATGAAAAACTGTTTTTT. This gives the protein CASSQGATNEKLFF.

The V gene is TRBV7-2, the J gene TRBJ2-1, with TRBD2 as a possible D gene (5 bases). The V gene lost 3 bases and the J gene lost 4 bases, with 19 bases spanning the gap. Germline V lookup: CDR1 SGHTA, CDR2 FQGNSA. The CDR3 runs to 17 residues. The CDR3 reads CASSFAGGLPPYNEQFF. The CDR3 DNA follows: TGTGCCAGCAGCTTTGCGGGTGGGCTGCCTCCATACAATGAGCAGTTCTTC.

This clone was seen a single time. CDR3 coding DNA: TGTGCCAGCAGTTTAGGTGGTGTCCGACAGGTTTTACATGGCTACACCTTC. Translation gives CASSLGGVRQVLHGYTF. The chain uses TRBV28 and TRBJ1-2; TRBD1 is a possible D gene (6 bases). Germline V CDR1 and CDR2: MDHEN, SYDVKM. This CDR3 has 17 amino acids. V was trimmed by 2 bases and J by 6 bases, leaving 22 bases between them.

This chain joins TRBV7-2 and TRBJ2-1; 12 bases map to TRBD2. The V and J ends lost 1 base and 7 bases, in that order; junction bases with no gene match: 8. The CDR3 loop spans 17 amino acids. The germline CDR1 and CDR2 sequences are SGHTA and FQGNSA. In DNA, the CDR3 is TGTGCCAGCAGCTTAGGAGCTAGCGGGGGGGCCCAAAATGAGCAGTTCTTC. Translated: CASSLGASGGAQNEQFF.

The gene calls are TRBV6-2 or TRBV6-3 and TRBJ2-7; D call uncertain. This CDR3 has 13 residues. Trimming took off 6 bases at V and 0 bases at J, with 9 bases between the two ends. Germline values: CDR1 MNHEY, CDR2 SVGEGT. Written as DNA, the CDR3 is TGTGCCAGCAGCCCCTCCCCCTCCTACGAGCAGTACTTC. This encodes CASSPSPSYEQYF.

The chain combines TRBV10-1 with TRBJ2-5; D is perhaps TRBD1 (5 bases). CDR3 size: 14 residues. Looked up from germline, CDR1 is WNHNN and CDR2 is SYGVQD (reference sequence). V was pared by 4 bases and J by 5 bases, with 14 bases between. The CDR3 here is CASSAAGKWETQYF. For the CDR3, the DNA is TGCGCCAGCAGTGCTGCAGGGAAGTGGGAGACCCAGTACTTC.

This clone appeared once. This sequence joins TRBV12-3 or TRBV12-4 and TRBJ1-1, with D hard to call. V lost 3 bases and J lost 5, with 10 bases in between. The CDR3 is made up of 13 amino acids. CDR3 sequence reads: CASSLGGRTEAFF. CDR3 sequence (DNA): TGTGCCAGCAGTTTGGGAGGGCGGACTGAAGCTTTCTTT.

This sequence joins TRBV19 and TRBJ2-7; the match to TRBD2 covers 9 bases. Trimming cost V 3 bases and J 5 bases; bases outside gene matches: 8. This CDR3 is 15 amino acids long. Germline lookup yields CDR1 LNHDA and CDR2 SQIVND (reference sequence). The CDR3 is CASSMVSGRLNEQYF. For the CDR3, the DNA is TGTGCCAGTAGTATGGTTAGCGGGAGACTGAACGAGCAGTACTTC.

This chain connects TRBV6-5 to TRBJ2-7; D is ambiguous. Trimming took off 8 bases at V and 0 bases at J, with 11 bases between the two ends. The CDR3 is 13 residues long. The germline CDR1 and CDR2 sequences are MNHEY and SVGAGI. CDR3 sequence reads: CASLALPSYEQYF. CDR3 bases: TGTGCCAGCCTGGCGTTACCCTCCTACGAGCAGTACTTC.

J is TRBJ2-7 and V is TRBV14; 8 positions match TRBD2. The CDR3 extends over 18 amino acids. Germline trimming cut 4 bases from V and 2 bases from J; bases unmatched to any gene: 16. Germline CDR1 SGHDN, CDR2 FVKESK. The CDR3 region has the DNA TGTGCCAGCAGCCGCACCATAGCACTAGCGGAATCAACCTACGAGCAGTACTTC. Its protein product is CASSRTIALAESTYEQYF.

The sample holds one count of this clone. V is TRBV4-1 and J is TRBJ2-7, with D maybe TRBD1 (5 bases). Germline values: CDR1 MGHRA, CDR2 YSYEKL. Trimming stripped 5 bases from V and 4 bases from J, with 12 bases between. CDR3 length: 13 residues. The CDR3 nucleotides are TGCGCCAGCAGCTCCGACAGACTTTACGAGCAGTACTTC. Protein: CASSSDRLYEQYF.

Concerning this clone: A junction boundary mismatches the germline segment, possibly from a read error. The chain has TRBV20-1 and TRBJ2-3, with 8 bases aligning to TRBD2. The germline CDR1 and CDR2 sequences are DFQATT and SNEGSKA (reference sequence). The CDR3 extends over 12 amino acids. In nucleotides, the CDR3 is TGCAGTGCTAGTTTCGGACTAGCTAGGATCGGTTTT. Protein product: CSASFGLARIGF.

The chain links TRBV19 to TRBJ2-7; TRBD1 is a possible D gene (6 bases). Trimming removed 10 bases from V and 4 bases from J, with 23 bases in between. Germline CDR1 LNHDA, CDR2 SQIVND (reference sequence). This CDR3 spans 15 amino acids. CDR3 bases: TGTGCCACCTTCGCAGGCAGGGACAACGATTACGAGCAGTACTTC. Translated, it gives CATFAGRDNDYEQYF.

V gene TRBV6-1 combines with J gene TRBJ2-1; the match to TRBD2 covers 11 bases. The CDR3 has 15 residues. J was trimmed by 4 bases and V by 3 bases; bases with no gene match: 2. Germline V gives CDR1 MNHNS, CDR2 SASEGT. The chain's CDR3 is CASSDGTSGYNEQFF. The CDR3 nucleotides are TGTGCCAGCAGTGATGGGACTAGCGGTTACAATGAGCAGTTCTTC.

The V gene is TRBV2, the J gene TRBJ1-6; unclear D gene. The CDR3 totals 13 residues. Between the trimmed V and J ends, which lost 6 bases and 2 bases, there was a span of 5 bases. Germline loops: CDR1 SNHLY, CDR2 FYNNEI. The CDR3: CASRLTYNSPLHF. For the CDR3, the DNA is TGTGCCAGCAGACTTACCTATAATTCACCCCTCCACTTT.

The CDR3 DNA is TGCAGCGTACCTGGGACCGGGTCCTACGAGCAGTACTTC. Encoded protein: CSVPGTGSYEQYF. The chain uses TRBV29-1 and TRBJ2-7; either TRBD1 or TRBD2 may supply D (5 bases each). Germline-derived CDR1 and CDR2 are SQVTM and ANQGSEA. This CDR3 is 13 amino acids long. V was clipped by 6 bases and J by 1 base, with 13 bases between them.

V is TRBV7-9 and J is TRBJ1-1; D unclear. This CDR3 is 12 amino acids long. V gave up 3 bases and J gave up 4 bases, with 6 bases separating them. CDR1 is SEHNR, CDR2 FQNEAQ, per germline (reference sequence). CDR3 amino acids: CASSFEGTEAFF. In DNA form, the CDR3 reads TGTGCCAGCAGCTTTGAAGGCACTGAAGCTTTCTTT.

This chain joins TRBV21-1 and TRBJ2-1; the table assigns TRBD2, which was not confirmed against the DNA. TRBV21-1 is listed as a pseudogene. There are 15 residues in the CDR3. CDR3: CARPGTSGTEGEQFF. In DNA form, the CDR3 reads TGTGCCAGGCCAGGGACTAGCGGGACTGAGGGTGAGCAGTTCTTC.

The chain employs TRBV20-1 and TRBJ2-5, with D maybe TRBD2 (6 bases). This CDR3 contains 14 residues. The V and J ends lost 3 bases and 4 bases respectively, with 15 bases between them. Germline-derived CDR1 and CDR2 are DFQATT and SNEGSKA (reference sequence). CDR3 coding DNA: TGCAGTGCTAGTGGTGGAGGAGGGGTAGAGACCCAGTACTTC. Encoded protein: CSASGGGGVETQYF.

For the CDR3, the DNA is TGTGCCAGTAGTGAAGTTCTTCATAGCAATCAGCCCCAGCATTTT. Its protein is CASSEVLHSNQPQHF. J is TRBJ1-5 and V is TRBV19; D is unclear. CDR1 and CDR2 from the germline V gene are LNHDA and SQIVND (reference sequence). The CDR3 has 15 amino acids. V was trimmed by 5 bases and J by 0 bases, leaving 11 bases between them.

The chain employs TRBV11-1 and TRBJ1-5; maybe TRBD1 (5 bases). Germline V lookup: CDR1 SGHAT, CDR2 FQDESV (reference sequence). With 5 bases removed from V and 0 bases from J, the gap between germline ends came to 11 bases. The CDR3 is made up of 15 amino acids. In DNA form, the CDR3 reads TGTGCCAGCAGCCCAGACAGAAATAGCAATCAGCCCCAGCATTTT. Protein sequence: CASSPDRNSNQPQHF.